This T cell receptor beta chain was obtained from a study of CD4 and CD8 cells across lung adenocarcinoma regions. In its sample, this clonotype ranks as medium-sized. TCRdb reanalysed the PCR reads using MiXCR and keeps one entry per CDR3 protein. The sample comprises 2,000 to 2,500 distinct CDR3 sequences, approximately 49% of which are singletons, and just under 20% rests with the top ten. The CDR3 sequence is 14 residues long. V shed 3 bases and J 5 bases; nucleotides not matched to a gene: 4. Germline V gene data show CDR1 as MNHNS and CDR2 as SASEGT. The sequencing input was CD4+ T cells from the center of a lung tumor. The TCR was taken from a female donor with lung adenocarcinoma. The CD4 and CD8 labels of this study may be unreliable. The chain joins TRBV6-1 to TRBJ2-5; TRBD2 agrees at 9 bases. The CDR3 DNA sequence: TGTGCCAGCAGTGATGCTAGCGGGATGGAGACCCAGTACTTC. As protein: CASSDASGMETQYF.